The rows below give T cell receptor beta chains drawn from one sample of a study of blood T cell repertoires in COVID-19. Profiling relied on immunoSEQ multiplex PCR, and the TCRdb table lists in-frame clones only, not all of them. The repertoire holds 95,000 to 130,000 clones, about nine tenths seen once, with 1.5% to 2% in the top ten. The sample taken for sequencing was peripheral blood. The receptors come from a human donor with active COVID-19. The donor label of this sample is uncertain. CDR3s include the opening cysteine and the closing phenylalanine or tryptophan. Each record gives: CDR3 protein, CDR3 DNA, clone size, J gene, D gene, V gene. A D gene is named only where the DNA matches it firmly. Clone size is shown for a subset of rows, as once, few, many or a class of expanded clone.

CDR3aa: CASSIGGSGAYEQYF; CDR3nt: TGTGCCAGTAGTATCGGAGGTAGCGGGGCCTACGAGCAGTACTTC; abundance: -; j_gene: TRBJ2-7; d_gene: TRBD2; v_gene: TRBV19
CDR3aa: CASSLAGIRSGYTF; CDR3nt: TGTGCCAGCAGCTTAGCCGGAATTAGGAGCGGCTACACCTTC; abundance: -; j_gene: TRBJ1-2; d_gene: -; v_gene: TRBV7-2
CDR3aa: CASSPDRGVAGELFF; CDR3nt: TGTGCCAGCAGTCCCGACAGGGGAGTGGCCGGGGAGCTGTTTTTT; abundance: -; j_gene: TRBJ2-2; d_gene: TRBD1; v_gene: TRBV6-5
CDR3aa: CASRKSLAGVSTDTQYF; CDR3nt: TGTGCCAGCAGAAAATCGCTAGCGGGGGTTAGCACAGATACGCAGTATTTT; abundance: -; j_gene: TRBJ2-3; d_gene: TRBD2; v_gene: TRBV7-2
CDR3aa: CASSYPGTGASSTDTQYF; CDR3nt: TGTGCCAGCAGTTACCCCGGGACAGGCGCCTCTAGCACAGATACGCAGTATTTT; abundance: -; j_gene: TRBJ2-3; d_gene: TRBD1; v_gene: TRBV6-2/TRBV6-3
CDR3aa: CASSGGLASYEQYF; CDR3nt: TGTGCCAGCAGCGGAGGACTGGCTTCCTACGAGCAGTACTTC; abundance: -; j_gene: TRBJ2-7; d_gene: -; v_gene: TRBV3-1/TRBV3-2
CDR3aa: CASSPEGALGEAFF; CDR3nt: TGTGCCAGCAGTCCCGAGGGGGCGCTGGGCGAAGCTTTCTTT; abundance: -; j_gene: TRBJ1-1; d_gene: TRBD1; v_gene: TRBV6-4
CDR3aa: CASSRTGGETQYF; CDR3nt: TGCGCCAGCAGCCGCACAGGGGGAGAGACCCAGTACTTC; abundance: -; j_gene: TRBJ2-5; d_gene: TRBD1; v_gene: TRBV4-1
CDR3aa: CASSQDSGTGREQYF; CDR3nt: TGTGCCAGCAGCCAAGATTCTGGGACAGGACGCGAGCAGTACTTC; abundance: -; j_gene: TRBJ2-7; d_gene: TRBD1; v_gene: TRBV3-1/TRBV3-2
CDR3aa: CASSSPSGSFNSPLHF; CDR3nt: TGTGCCAGCAGTTCCCCGTCCGGGTCCTTTAATTCACCCCTCCACTTT; abundance: once; j_gene: TRBJ1-6; d_gene: -; v_gene: TRBV6-5
CDR3aa: CASSFPASGGADYNEQFF; CDR3nt: TGTGCCAGCAGTTTCCCGGCTAGCGGGGGCGCCGACTACAATGAGCAGTTCTTC; abundance: -; j_gene: TRBJ2-1; d_gene: TRBD2; v_gene: TRBV28
CDR3aa: CASSLQASGGSEQFF; CDR3nt: TGTGCCAGCAGCTTACAGGCTAGCGGGGGCAGTGAGCAGTTCTTC; abundance: -; j_gene: TRBJ2-1; d_gene: TRBD2; v_gene: TRBV7-9
CDR3aa: CASSPDPLAGSEQYF; CDR3nt: TGTGCCAGCAGCCCCGACCCCTTAGCGGGGAGCGAGCAGTACTTC; abundance: -; j_gene: TRBJ2-7; d_gene: TRBD2; v_gene: TRBV7-2
CDR3aa: CASSSQRGAHEQYF; CDR3nt: TGTGCCAGCAGTTCTCAGCGGGGGGCCCACGAGCAGTACTTC; abundance: -; j_gene: TRBJ2-7; d_gene: TRBD2; v_gene: TRBV5-5
CDR3aa: CASSPGTSMEQYF; CDR3nt: TGTGCCAGCAGCCCAGGGACTAGTATGGAGCAGTACTTC; abundance: once; j_gene: TRBJ2-7; d_gene: TRBD2; v_gene: TRBV11-3
CDR3aa: CASSQAGTGLNYYGYTF; CDR3nt: TGCGCCAGCAGCCAGGCCGGGACAGGGCTCAACTACTATGGCTACACCTTC; abundance: once; j_gene: TRBJ1-2; d_gene: TRBD1; v_gene: TRBV4-3
CDR3aa: CASSDNTGGAYEETQYF; CDR3nt: TGTGCCAGCAGCGACAATACCGGGGGGGCGTATGAAGAGACCCAGTACTTC; abundance: -; j_gene: TRBJ2-5; d_gene: TRBD2; v_gene: TRBV9
CDR3aa: CASSVGMGGQATGEQYF; CDR3nt: TGTGCCAGCAGCGTAGGGATGGGAGGACAGGCGACGGGCGAGCAGTACTTC; abundance: -; j_gene: TRBJ2-7; d_gene: -; v_gene: TRBV9
CDR3aa: CASSPLPGQKSGGNTEAFF; CDR3nt: TGTGCCAGCAGCCCCTTACCGGGACAGAAAAGCGGGGGGAACACTGAAGCTTTCTTT; abundance: -; j_gene: TRBJ1-1; d_gene: TRBD1; v_gene: TRBV7-7
CDR3aa: CASSTQTELRTDTQYF; CDR3nt: TGCGCCAGCAGCACGCAAACAGAGCTTCGCACAGATACGCAGTATTTT; abundance: -; j_gene: TRBJ2-3; d_gene: -; v_gene: TRBV5-1
CDR3aa: CASSPSGGLDNEQFF; CDR3nt: TGTGCCAGCTCACCTAGCGGGGGTCTAGACAATGAGCAGTTCTTC; abundance: -; j_gene: TRBJ2-1; d_gene: TRBD2; v_gene: TRBV18
CDR3aa: CASSTGAYEQYF; CDR3nt: TGTGCCAGCAGTACAGGAGCCTACGAGCAGTACTTC; abundance: -; j_gene: TRBJ2-7; d_gene: -; v_gene: TRBV28
CDR3aa: CASSRSGGINNEQFF; CDR3nt: TGTGCCAGCAGCCGTAGCGGGGGTATAAACAATGAGCAGTTCTTC; abundance: -; j_gene: TRBJ2-1; d_gene: TRBD2; v_gene: TRBV7-6
CDR3aa: CASSPGGTGGRTEAFF; CDR3nt: TGTGCCAGCAGCCCCGGTGGGACAGGGGGCAGAACTGAAGCTTTCTTT; abundance: -; j_gene: TRBJ1-1; d_gene: TRBD1; v_gene: TRBV5-4
CDR3aa: CASSQDAGQGFNEQFF; CDR3nt: TGCGCCAGCAGCCAAGATGCCGGACAGGGATTTAATGAGCAGTTCTTC; abundance: -; j_gene: TRBJ2-1; d_gene: TRBD1; v_gene: TRBV4-3
CDR3aa: CASSERAGTGRGYTF; CDR3nt: TGTGCCAGCAGTGAAAGGGCCGGGACAGGGCGAGGCTACACCTTC; abundance: -; j_gene: TRBJ1-2; d_gene: TRBD1; v_gene: TRBV6-1
CDR3aa: CASNRIGELFF; CDR3nt: TGTGCCAGCAACAGAATCGGGGAGCTGTTTTTT; abundance: -; j_gene: TRBJ2-2; d_gene: -; v_gene: TRBV12-3/TRBV12-4
CDR3aa: CASSQTRGNEQFF; CDR3nt: TGTGCCAGCAGCCAGACCAGGGGGAATGAGCAGTTCTTC; abundance: few; j_gene: TRBJ2-1; d_gene: TRBD1; v_gene: TRBV7-3
CDR3aa: CASSLTRNTEAFF; CDR3nt: TGCGCCAGCAGCCTGACACGGAACACTGAAGCTTTCTTT; abundance: once; j_gene: TRBJ1-1; d_gene: -; v_gene: TRBV5-1
CDR3aa: CASSQVDRVHEQYF; CDR3nt: TGCGCCAGCAGCCAGGTTGACAGGGTCCACGAGCAGTACTTC; abundance: few; j_gene: TRBJ2-7; d_gene: TRBD1; v_gene: TRBV4-1
CDR3aa: CASSLTGTGNTIYF; CDR3nt: TGTGCCAGCAGTTTAACAGGAACTGGAAACACCATATATTTT; abundance: -; j_gene: TRBJ1-3; d_gene: -; v_gene: TRBV27
CDR3aa: CASSPRVYQETQYF; CDR3nt: TGCGCCAGCAGCCCGAGGGTATACCAAGAGACCCAGTACTTC; abundance: -; j_gene: TRBJ2-5; d_gene: -; v_gene: TRBV5-1